Each of the 12 T cell receptor beta chains below was sequenced from the same sample in a study of cytomegalovirus exposure and HLA in healthy donors. The method was immunoSEQ multiplex PCR; TCRdb's version includes in-frame clones alone and lacks a portion of them. The sample records about 100,000 clones, approximately 85% being singletons. The sample comprised PBMCs. These receptors all come from a woman aged 18-35 years in good health and CMV-seronegative.

The rearrangement joins TRBV29-1 to TRBJ2-2; 7 nucleotides align to TRBD1. Germline-derived CDR1 and CDR2 are SQVTM and ANQGSEA. Trimming removed 2 bases from V and 0 bases from J; junction bases left unmatched: 3. The CDR3 runs to 15 residues. The CDR3 protein is CSVEKGAANTGELFF. For the CDR3, the DNA is TGCAGCGTTGAAAAGGGGGCAGCGAACACCGGGGAGCTGTTTTTT.

Details on this clone: The junction shows a germline mismatch at one end, possibly a read error. This sequence joins TRBV5-8 and TRBJ2-1, with a tentative D call TRBD2 (8 bases). This CDR3 region has 16 residues. The germline V gene encodes CDR1 SGHTS and CDR2 YDEGEE. CDR3 bases: TGTGCCAGCAGCTTGGATTTCGGGAGGGCCATCAAGGGGGCGATCTTC. Encoded protein: CASSLDFGRAIKGAIF.

The chain employs TRBV6-5 and TRBJ2-7, with 8 nucleotides matching TRBD1. The CDR3 loop spans 13 amino acids. The ends lost 6 bases at V and 6 bases at J; junction bases unmatched: 7. The germline V gene has CDR1 MNHEY and CDR2 SVGAGI. CDR3 in amino acids: CASRKTGASEQYF. The CDR3 DNA reads as TGTGCCAGCAGGAAGACAGGGGCGAGCGAGCAGTACTTC.

The V gene is TRBV5-1, the J gene TRBJ2-1, with 9 bases fitting TRBD2. The germline V gene has CDR1 SGHRS and CDR2 YFSETQ. The CDR3 loop spans 15 amino acids. V was clipped by 1 base and J by 7 bases; unmatched bases: 6. CDR3 DNA: TGCGCCAGCAGCTTGATCCCTGCGGGAGGGAATGAGCAGTTCTTC. Its protein product is CASSLIPAGGNEQFF.

About this clone itself: The same CDR3 also results from other DNA sequences found in this sample. The chain has TRBV6-1 and TRBJ1-2; D is possibly TRBD1 (5 bases). The germline V gene encodes CDR1 MNHNS and CDR2 SASEGT. The CDR3 has 13 amino acids. The ends were cut back, 1 base at V and 2 bases at J, with 5 bases in the middle. The CDR3 coding sequence is TGTGCCAGCAGTGAAGGGGGCAACTATGGCTACACCTTC. Translating it yields CASSEGGNYGYTF.

The J gene is TRBJ2-7, the V gene TRBV19; 7 nucleotides agree with TRBD1. Germline-derived CDR1 and CDR2 are LNHDA and SQIVND (reference sequence). V lost 3 bases, J lost 3 bases, and 5 bases stayed unmatched. This CDR3 spans 14 amino acids. The CDR3 DNA is TGTGCCAGTAGTATTCAGGGACAGATCTACGAGCAGTACTTC. Its protein is CASSIQGQIYEQYF.

This clone has more than one count but fewer than ten. J is TRBJ1-2 and V is TRBV6-5, with TRBD1 identical over 8 bases. The junction had 8 bases not matched to a gene; V was cut back by 6 bases and J by 8 bases. CDR3 length equals 13 residues. Germline V gene data show CDR1 as MNHEY and CDR2 as SVGAGI. CDR3 coding DNA: TGTGCCAGCAGCGGGGGACAGGCGGGGGGCTACACCTTC. Translation gives CASSGGQAGGYTF.

The chain recombines TRBV7-3 with TRBJ2-7, with TRBD1 identical over 8 bases. The CDR3 is 13 residues long. Germline V CDR1 and CDR2: SGHTA, FQGTGA. Losses at the gene ends were 5 bases for V and 6 bases for J; bases not matched to a gene: 6. CDR3 loop: CASSQTGAGEQYF. DNA of the CDR3: TGTGCCAGCAGCCAGACAGGGGCGGGCGAGCAGTACTTC.

V usage is TRBV6-1 and J usage is TRBJ2-1; D possibly corresponds to TRBD2 (5 bases). Trimming removed 2 bases at V and 10 bases at J, with 12 bases between. The CDR3 runs to 13 residues. Germline lookup yields CDR1 MNHNS and CDR2 SASEGT. For the CDR3, the DNA is TGTGCCAGCAGTGAACTCGAGGGTCGCGAGCAGTTCTTC. It encodes CASSELEGREQFF.

The rearrangement uses TRBV28 and TRBJ1-2; D remains ambiguous. The V and J ends lost 3 bases and 2 bases respectively, with 7 bases between them. CDR1 MDHEN and CDR2 SYDVKM come from the germline V gene. The CDR3 length is 13 residues. The DNA for the CDR3 is TGTGCCAGCAGTTTCGCGGCGAACTATGGCTACACCTTC. Amino acids: CASSFAANYGYTF.

The rearrangement joins TRBV30 to TRBJ1-1, with 7 nucleotides matching TRBD1. The germline V gene encodes CDR1 GTSNPN and CDR2 SVGIG (reference sequence). The CDR3 runs 16 residues. With 2 bases clipped from V and 0 bases from J, the junction kept 9 bases outside the gene matches. CDR3 DNA sequence: TGTGCCTGGAGTTGGGACAGTGAGGGCTTGAACACTGAAGCTTTCTTT. Its protein is CAWSWDSEGLNTEAFF.

This chain uses TRBV5-1 with TRBJ2-5, with D perhaps matching TRBD2 (5 bases). V lost 1 base, J lost 4 bases, and 11 bases lay in between. Germline V gene sequence: CDR1 SGHRS, CDR2 YFSETQ. This CDR3 contains 14 residues. The CDR3 DNA sequence: TGCGCCAGCAGCTTGAGCCCCCGGGGAGAGACCCAGTACTTC. This translates into CASSLSPRGETQYF.